This T cell receptor (beta chain) was documented in a study of control samples from healthy donors and cancer patients. There are 13 residues in the CDR3. V gave up 7 bases and J gave up 7 bases; unmatched junction bases: 7. Only in-frame clones appear in the TCRdb table, and some are missing; sequencing was by immunoSEQ multiplex PCR. The data show 75,000 to 80,000 clones, approximately 88% seen once. Specimen: PBMCs. The source of this sequence is a woman between 45 and 60 years old with colorectal cancer. The chain carries TRBV12-3 or TRBV12-4 and TRBJ2-1; 7 bases map to TRBD1. The chain's CDR3 is CASKRTGRNEQFF. In DNA form, the CDR3 reads TGTGCCAGCAAACGGACAGGTCGGAATGAGCAGTTCTTC.